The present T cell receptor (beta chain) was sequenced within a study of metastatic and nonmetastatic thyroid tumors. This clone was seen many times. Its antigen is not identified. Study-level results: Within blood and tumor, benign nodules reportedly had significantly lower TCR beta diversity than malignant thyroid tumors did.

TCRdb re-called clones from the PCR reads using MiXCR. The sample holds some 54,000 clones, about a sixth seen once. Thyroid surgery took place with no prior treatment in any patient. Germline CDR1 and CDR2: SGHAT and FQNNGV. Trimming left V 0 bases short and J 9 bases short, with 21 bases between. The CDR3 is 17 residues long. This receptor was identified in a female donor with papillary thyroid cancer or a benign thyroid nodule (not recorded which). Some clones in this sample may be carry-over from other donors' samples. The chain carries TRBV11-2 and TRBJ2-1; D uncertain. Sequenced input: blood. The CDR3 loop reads CASSLDHFVWRPTEQFF. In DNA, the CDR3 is TGTGCCAGCAGCTTAGATCATTTTGTCTGGCGGCCCACTGAGCAGTTCTTC.